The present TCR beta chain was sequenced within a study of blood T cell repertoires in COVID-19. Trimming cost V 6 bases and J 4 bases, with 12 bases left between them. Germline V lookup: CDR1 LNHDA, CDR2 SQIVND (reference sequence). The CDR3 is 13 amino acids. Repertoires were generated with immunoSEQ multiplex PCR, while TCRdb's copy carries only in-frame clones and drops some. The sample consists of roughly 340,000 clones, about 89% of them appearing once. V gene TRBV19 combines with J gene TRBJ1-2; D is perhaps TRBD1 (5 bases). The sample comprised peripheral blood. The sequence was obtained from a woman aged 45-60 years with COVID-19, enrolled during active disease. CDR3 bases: TGTGCCAGTAGGATGACAGTTACCTATGGCTACACCTTC. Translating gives CASRMTVTYGYTF.